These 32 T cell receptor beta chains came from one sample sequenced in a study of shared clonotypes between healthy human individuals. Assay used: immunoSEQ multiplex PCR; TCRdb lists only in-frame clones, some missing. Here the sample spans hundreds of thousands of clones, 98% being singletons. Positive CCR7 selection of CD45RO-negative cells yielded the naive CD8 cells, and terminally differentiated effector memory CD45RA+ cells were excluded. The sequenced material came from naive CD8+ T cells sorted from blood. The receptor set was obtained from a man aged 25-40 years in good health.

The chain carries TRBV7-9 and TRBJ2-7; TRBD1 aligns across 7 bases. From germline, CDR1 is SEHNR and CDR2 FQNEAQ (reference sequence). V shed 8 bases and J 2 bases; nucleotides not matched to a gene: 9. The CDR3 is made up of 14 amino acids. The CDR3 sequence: CASSEWDRPYEQYF. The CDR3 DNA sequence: TGTGCCAGCTCGGAATGGGACAGACCCTACGAGCAGTACTTC.

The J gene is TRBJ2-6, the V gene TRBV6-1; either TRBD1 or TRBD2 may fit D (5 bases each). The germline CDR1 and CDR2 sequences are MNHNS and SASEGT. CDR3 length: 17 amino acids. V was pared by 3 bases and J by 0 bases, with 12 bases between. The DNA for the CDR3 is TGTGCCAGCAGTGAGGGGGTAGCCAGCTCTGGGGCCAACGTCCTGACTTTC. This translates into CASSEGVASSGANVLTF.

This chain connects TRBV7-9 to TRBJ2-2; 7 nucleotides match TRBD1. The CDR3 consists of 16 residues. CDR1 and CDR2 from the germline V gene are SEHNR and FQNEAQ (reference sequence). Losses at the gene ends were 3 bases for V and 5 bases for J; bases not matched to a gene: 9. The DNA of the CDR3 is TGTGCCAGCAGCTTTGACAGGGCAATTTCGACCGGGGAGCTGTTTTTT. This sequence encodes CASSFDRAISTGELFF.

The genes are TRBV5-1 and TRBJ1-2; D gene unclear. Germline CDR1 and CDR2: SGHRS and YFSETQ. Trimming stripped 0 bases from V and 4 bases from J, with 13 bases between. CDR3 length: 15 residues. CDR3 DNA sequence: TGCGCCAGCAGCTTGGCAGAAGCCAAGATCTATGGCTACACCTTC. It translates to CASSLAEAKIYGYTF.

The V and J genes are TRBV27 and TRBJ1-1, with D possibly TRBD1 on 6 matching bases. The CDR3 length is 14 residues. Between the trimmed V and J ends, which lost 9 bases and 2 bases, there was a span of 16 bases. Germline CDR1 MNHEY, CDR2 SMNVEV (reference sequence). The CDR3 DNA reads TGTGCCAGTCGGGGGCTGGAGATAAACACTGAAGCTTTCTTT. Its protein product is CASRGLEINTEAFF.

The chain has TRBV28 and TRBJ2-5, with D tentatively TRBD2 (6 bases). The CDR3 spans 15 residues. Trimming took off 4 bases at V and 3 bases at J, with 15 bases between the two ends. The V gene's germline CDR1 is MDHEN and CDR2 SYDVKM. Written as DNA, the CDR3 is TGTGCCAGCAGTTCCCTCGGGGGAGCGGAAGAGACCCAGTACTTC. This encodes CASSSLGGAEETQYF.

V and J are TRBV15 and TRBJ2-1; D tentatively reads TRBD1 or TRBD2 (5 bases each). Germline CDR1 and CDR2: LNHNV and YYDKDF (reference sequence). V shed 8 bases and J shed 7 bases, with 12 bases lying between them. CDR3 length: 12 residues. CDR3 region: CATRGPGNEQFF. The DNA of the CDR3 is TGTGCCACCCGGGGACCCGGAAATGAGCAGTTCTTC.

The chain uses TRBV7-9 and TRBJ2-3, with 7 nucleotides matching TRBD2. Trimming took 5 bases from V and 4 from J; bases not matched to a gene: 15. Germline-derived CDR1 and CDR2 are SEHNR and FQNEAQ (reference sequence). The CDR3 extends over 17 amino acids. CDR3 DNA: TGTGCCAGCAGCCCCCCCGGGGCATTAGGGAGGGCAGATACGCAGTATTTT. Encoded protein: CASSPPGALGRADTQYF.

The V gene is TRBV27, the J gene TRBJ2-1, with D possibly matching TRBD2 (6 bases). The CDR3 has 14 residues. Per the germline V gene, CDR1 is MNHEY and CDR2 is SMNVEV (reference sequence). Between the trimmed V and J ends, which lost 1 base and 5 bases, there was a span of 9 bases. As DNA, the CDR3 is TGTGCCAGCAGTTTATTTCGGGAGAACAATGAGCAGTTCTTC. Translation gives CASSLFRENNEQFF.

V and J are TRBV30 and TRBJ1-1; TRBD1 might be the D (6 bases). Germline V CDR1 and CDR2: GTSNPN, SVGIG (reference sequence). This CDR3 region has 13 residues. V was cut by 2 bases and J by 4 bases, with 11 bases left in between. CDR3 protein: CAWSYREGTEAFF. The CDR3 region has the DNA TGTGCCTGGAGTTACAGGGAAGGCACTGAAGCTTTCTTT.

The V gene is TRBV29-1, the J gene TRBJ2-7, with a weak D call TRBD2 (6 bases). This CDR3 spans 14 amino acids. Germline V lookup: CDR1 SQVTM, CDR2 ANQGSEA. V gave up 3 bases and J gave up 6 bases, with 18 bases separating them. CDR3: CSVDPGGLLSEQYF. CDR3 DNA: TGCAGCGTTGACCCCGGGGGTTTGTTGAGCGAGCAGTACTTC.

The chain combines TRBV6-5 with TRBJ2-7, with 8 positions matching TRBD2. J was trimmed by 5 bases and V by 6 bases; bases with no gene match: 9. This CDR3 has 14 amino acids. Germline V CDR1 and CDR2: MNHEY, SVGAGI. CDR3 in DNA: TGTGCCAGCAGCCGACCCGGGACTAGTGACGAGCAGTACTTC. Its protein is CASSRPGTSDEQYF.

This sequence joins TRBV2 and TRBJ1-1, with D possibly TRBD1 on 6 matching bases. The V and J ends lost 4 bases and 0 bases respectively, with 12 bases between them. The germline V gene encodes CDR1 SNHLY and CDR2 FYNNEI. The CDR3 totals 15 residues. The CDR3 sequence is CASSGRTEMNTEAFF. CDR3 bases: TGTGCCAGCAGTGGCCGGACAGAAATGAACACTGAAGCTTTCTTT.

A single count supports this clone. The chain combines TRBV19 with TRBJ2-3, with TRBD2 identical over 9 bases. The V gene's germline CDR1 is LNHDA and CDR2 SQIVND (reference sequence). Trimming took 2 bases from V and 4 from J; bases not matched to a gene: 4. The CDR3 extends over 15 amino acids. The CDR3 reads CASSIIAGAADTQYF. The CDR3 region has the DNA TGTGCCAGTAGTATAATAGCGGGAGCGGCAGATACGCAGTATTTT.

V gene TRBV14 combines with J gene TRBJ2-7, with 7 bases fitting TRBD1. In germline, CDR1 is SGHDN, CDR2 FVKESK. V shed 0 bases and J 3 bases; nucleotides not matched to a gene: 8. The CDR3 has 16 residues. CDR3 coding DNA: TGTGCCAGCAGCCAAGACTCTGGGGACAGAATCTACGAGCAGTACTTC. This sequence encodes CASSQDSGDRIYEQYF.

CDR3: CASSLDGQSTDTQYF. The CDR3 DNA is TGTGCCAGCAGTTTAGATGGACAGAGCACAGATACGCAGTATTTT. The chain has TRBV27 and TRBJ2-3, with a weak D call TRBD1 (6 bases). This CDR3 has 15 residues. Germline CDR1 is MNHEY and CDR2 is SMNVEV (reference sequence). The germline V and J ends were trimmed by 2 bases and 0 bases, with 9 bases remaining between them.

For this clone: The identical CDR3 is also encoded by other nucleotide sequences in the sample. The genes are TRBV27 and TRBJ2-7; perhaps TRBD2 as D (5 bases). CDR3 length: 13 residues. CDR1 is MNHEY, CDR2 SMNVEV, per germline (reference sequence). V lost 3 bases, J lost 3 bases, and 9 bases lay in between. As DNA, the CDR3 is TGTGCCAGCAGTTTTGGGAGTTTCTACGAGCAGTACTTC. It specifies CASSFGSFYEQYF.

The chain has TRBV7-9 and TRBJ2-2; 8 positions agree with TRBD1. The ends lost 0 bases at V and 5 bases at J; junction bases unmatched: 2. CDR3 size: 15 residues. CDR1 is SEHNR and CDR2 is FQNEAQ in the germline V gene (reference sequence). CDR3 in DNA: TGTGCCAGCAGCTTAGCCCAGGGGGCGACCGGGGAGCTGTTTTTT. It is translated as CASSLAQGATGELFF.

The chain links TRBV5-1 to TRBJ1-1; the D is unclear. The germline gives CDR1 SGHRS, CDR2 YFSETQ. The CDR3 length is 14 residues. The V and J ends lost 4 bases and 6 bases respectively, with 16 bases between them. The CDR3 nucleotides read TGCGCCAGCAGCCCGGCGGGGTATCGAGCTGAAGCTTTCTTT. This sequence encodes CASSPAGYRAEAFF. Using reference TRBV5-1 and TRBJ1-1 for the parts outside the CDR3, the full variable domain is KAGVTQTPRYLIKTRGQQVTLSCSPISGHRSVSWYQQTPGQGLQFLFEYFSETQRNKGNFPGRFSGRQFSNSRSEMNVSTLELGDSALYLCASSPAGYRAEAFFGQGTRLTVV.

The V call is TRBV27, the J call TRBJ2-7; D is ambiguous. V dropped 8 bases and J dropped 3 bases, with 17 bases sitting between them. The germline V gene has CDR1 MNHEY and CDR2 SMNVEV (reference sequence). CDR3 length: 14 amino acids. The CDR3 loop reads CASALLASSYEQYF. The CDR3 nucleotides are TGTGCCAGCGCCCTGCTCGCGTCCAGCTACGAGCAGTACTTC.

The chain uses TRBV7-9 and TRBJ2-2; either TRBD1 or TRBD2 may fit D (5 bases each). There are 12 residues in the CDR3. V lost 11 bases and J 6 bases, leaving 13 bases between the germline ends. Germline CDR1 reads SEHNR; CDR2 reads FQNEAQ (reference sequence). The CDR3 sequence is CAHWGSAGELFF. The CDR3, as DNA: TGTGCCCATTGGGGGAGCGCCGGGGAGCTGTTTTTT.

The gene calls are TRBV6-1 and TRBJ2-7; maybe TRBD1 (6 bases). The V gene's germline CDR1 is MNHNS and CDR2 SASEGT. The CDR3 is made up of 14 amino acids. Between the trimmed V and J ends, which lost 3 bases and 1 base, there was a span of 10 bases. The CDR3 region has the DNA TGTGCCAGCAGTGAGTACGGACAGTCCTACGAGCAGTACTTC. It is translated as CASSEYGQSYEQYF.

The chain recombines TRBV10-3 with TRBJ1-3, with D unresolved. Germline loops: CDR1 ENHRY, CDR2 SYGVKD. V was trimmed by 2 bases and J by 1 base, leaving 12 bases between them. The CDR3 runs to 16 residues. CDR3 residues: CAISESSGISGNTIYF. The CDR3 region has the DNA TGTGCCATCAGTGAGAGCAGCGGAATTTCTGGAAACACCATATATTTT.

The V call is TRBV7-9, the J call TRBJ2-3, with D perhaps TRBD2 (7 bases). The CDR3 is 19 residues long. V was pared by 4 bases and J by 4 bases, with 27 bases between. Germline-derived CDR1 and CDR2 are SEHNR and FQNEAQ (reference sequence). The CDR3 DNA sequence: TGTGCCAGCAGCTCTATGCGGGGGCAGGGGATTTGGTTGGCAGATACGCAGTATTTT. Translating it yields CASSSMRGQGIWLADTQYF.

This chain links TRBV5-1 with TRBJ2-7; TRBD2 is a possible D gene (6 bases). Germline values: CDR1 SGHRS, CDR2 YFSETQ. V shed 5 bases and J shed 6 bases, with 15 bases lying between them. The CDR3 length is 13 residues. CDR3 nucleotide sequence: TGCGCCAGCAGTGTCGGGGGAATTCTCGAGCAGTACTTC. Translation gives CASSVGGILEQYF.

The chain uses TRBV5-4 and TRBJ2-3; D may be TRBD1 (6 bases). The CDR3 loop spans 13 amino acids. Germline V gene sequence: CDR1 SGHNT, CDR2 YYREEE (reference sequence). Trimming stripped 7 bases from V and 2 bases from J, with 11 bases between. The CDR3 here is CASSGQTTDTQYF. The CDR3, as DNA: TGTGCCAGCTCCGGACAGACCACAGATACGCAGTATTTT.

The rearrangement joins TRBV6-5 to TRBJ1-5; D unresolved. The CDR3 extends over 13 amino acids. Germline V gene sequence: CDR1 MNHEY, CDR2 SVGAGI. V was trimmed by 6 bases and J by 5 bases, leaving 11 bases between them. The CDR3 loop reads CASSRSWDQPQHF. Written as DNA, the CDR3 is TGTGCCAGCAGCCGGAGTTGGGATCAGCCCCAGCATTTT.

CDR3 loop: CASSSPVRGATNEKLFF. The CDR3 DNA is TGTGCCAGCAGCTCCCCGGTCAGGGGGGCAACTAATGAAAAACTGTTTTTT. V is TRBV7-9 and J is TRBJ1-4, with 7 bases identical to TRBD1. The V segment lost 4 bases and the J segment 0 bases; nucleotides outside the gene matches: 8. The length of the CDR3 is 17 residues. Germline-derived CDR1 and CDR2 are SEHNR and FQNEAQ (reference sequence). Full variable domain (rest looked up from reference TRBV7-9 and TRBJ1-4): DTGVSQNPRHKITKRGQNVTFRCDPISEHNRLYWYRQTLGQGPEFLTYFQNEAQLEKSRLLSDRFSAERPKGSFSTLEIQRTEQGDSAMYLCASSSPVRGATNEKLFFGSGTQLSVL.

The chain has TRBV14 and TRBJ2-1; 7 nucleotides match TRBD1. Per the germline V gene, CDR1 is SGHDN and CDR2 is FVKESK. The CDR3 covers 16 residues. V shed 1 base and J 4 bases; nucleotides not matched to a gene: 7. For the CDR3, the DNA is TGTGCCAGCAGCCAAGTAGGGGGCGCACCGTACAATGAGCAGTTCTTC. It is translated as CASSQVGGAPYNEQFF.

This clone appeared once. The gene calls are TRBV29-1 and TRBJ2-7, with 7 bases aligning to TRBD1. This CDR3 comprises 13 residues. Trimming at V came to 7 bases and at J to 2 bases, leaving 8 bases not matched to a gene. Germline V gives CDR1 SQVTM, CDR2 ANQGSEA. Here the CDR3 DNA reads TGCAGCGCCTGGACAGGAACGACCTACGAGCAGTACTTC. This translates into CSAWTGTTYEQYF.

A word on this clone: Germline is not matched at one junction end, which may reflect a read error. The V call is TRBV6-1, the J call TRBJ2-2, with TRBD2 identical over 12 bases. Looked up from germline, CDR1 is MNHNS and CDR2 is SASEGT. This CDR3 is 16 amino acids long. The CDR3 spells CASGETSGSNTGELFF. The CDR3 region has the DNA TGTGCCAGCGGTGAGACTAGCGGGAGCAACACCGGGGAGCTGTTTTTT.

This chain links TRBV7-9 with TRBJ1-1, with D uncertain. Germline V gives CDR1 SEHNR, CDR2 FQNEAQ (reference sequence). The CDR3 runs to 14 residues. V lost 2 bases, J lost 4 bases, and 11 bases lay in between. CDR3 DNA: TGTGCCAGCAGCTTAATCAAGGGTCCCACTGAAGCTTTCTTT. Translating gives CASSLIKGPTEAFF.